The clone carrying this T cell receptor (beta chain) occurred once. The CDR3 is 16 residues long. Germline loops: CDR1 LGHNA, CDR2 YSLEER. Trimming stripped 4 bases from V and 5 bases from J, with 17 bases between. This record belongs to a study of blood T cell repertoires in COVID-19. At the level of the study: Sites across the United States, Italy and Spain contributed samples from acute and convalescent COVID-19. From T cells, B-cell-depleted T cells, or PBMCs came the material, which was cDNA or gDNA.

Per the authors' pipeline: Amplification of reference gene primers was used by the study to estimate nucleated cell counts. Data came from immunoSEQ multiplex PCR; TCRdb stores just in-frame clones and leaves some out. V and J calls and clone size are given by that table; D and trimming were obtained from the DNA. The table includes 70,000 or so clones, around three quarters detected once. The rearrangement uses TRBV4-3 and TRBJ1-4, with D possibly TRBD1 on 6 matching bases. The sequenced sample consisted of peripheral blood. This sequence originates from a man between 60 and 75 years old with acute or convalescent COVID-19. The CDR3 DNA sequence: TGCGCCAGCAGCCCGACTCCACAGGGTGAGAATGAAAAACTGTTTTTT. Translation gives CASSPTPQGENEKLFF.